This TCR beta chain was captured in a study of cytomegalovirus exposure and HLA in healthy donors. The study ran its PCR with 60 Vbeta and 13 Jbeta primers. Original data processing: An analysis performed later counted 74 million or so unique TCR beta chains (approximately 10 million of them shared). Here immunoSEQ multiplex PCR was the method, and the copy in TCRdb shows in-frame clones only, minus some. V and J calls and clone size are as listed in that table; D and trimming were resolved from the DNA. The sample shows around 27,000 clones, approximately 62% of them seen only once. The CDR3 consists of 15 residues. V was trimmed by 3 bases and J by 5 bases, leaving 14 bases between them. Per germline, CDR1 MNHNS and CDR2 SASEGT. General study results and limits: The authors listed around 150 TCR beta chains as cytomegalovirus-associated.

As for this clone: Its specificity is unknown.

The receptor was derived from a male donor in good health and CMV-seropositive. Input material: PBMCs. J is TRBJ1-5 and V is TRBV6-1, with D unclear. For the CDR3, the DNA is TGTGCCAGCAGTGATCAGGCAGGAGCGGATCAGCCCCAGCATTTT. The encoded protein is CASSDQAGADQPQHF.